One T cell receptor beta chain is described in this entry. It has no known antigen specificity. No much larger clonotype is one base removed from it; base qualities were not supplied. All donors were healthy Caucasians. Three unrelated non-twin adults were additionally sequenced: a male aged 18 to 29, a male aged 50 to 59 and a female aged 50 to 59. Miltenyi CD45RO+ enrichment and human naive T-cell isolation kits were used to isolate memory (CD45RO+) and naive T cells from PBMC. This sample stems from a study of identical twins (dated by TCRdb to about 2016). Notes on the research overall: TCR alpha and beta repertoires from monozygotic twins, unrelated adults of various ages and cord blood were deep-sequenced to test whether fetal clonotypes persist. To rule out contamination, the twin experiments were replicated at different times with different library preparation protocols.

Overall results and qualifications from the work: Because the same donors could not be followed over many years, conclusions were based on cross-sectional statistical analysis. Compared with coincidental sharing between unrelated individuals, out-of-frame TCR alpha sequences shared between twins had an excess of sequences with low generation probability. A weaker excess of twin sharing was found in beta out-of-frame sequences because the signal-to-noise ratio was lowered by fewer shared sequences. Abundant cord blood beta clonotypes had fewer insertions, young adult naive repertoires showed a similar but weaker trend, and memory repertoires showed no such trend. Out-of-frame TCR alpha sharing in monozygotic twins was systematically underestimated by recombination models, whereas sharing between unrelated individuals was in agreement with the recombination models. Zero-insertion analyses could be partly confounded by invariant T cells such as MAIT and iNKT, although diverse VJ usage argued against such confounding for most clonotypes.

Sequences SGHRS (CDR1) and YFSETQ (CDR2) are obtained from the germline V gene. The CDR3 measures 14 amino acids from cysteine to phenylalanine. Kept here is only the CDR3 DNA, which spans 42 bases and is read in frame from base 1. Cut back by 4 bases and 3 bases, the V and J ends lie 14 bases apart. Library preparation was by 5' RACE. The sequencer listed for this sample is Illumina HiSeq 2000. A universal primer binding site was added through template switching, and the final cDNA carried a unique molecular identifier so that TCR cDNA molecules could be counted accurately. Specific primers in the conserved constant-segment region were used to synthesize first-strand cDNA for the TCR alpha and beta chains. To control for contamination, every cDNA library carried two barcodes: a SMART-Mk sample barcode plus Illumina barcodes. TruSeq adapter sequences along with Illumina sample barcodes were introduced in two successive PCR steps. The Illumina HiSeq platform was used with custom primers to sequence TCR alpha and beta cDNA libraries. Concerning the study's data processing: Unique molecular identifiers were extracted from raw reads with MiGEC, and CDR3 positions were determined with MiXCR. For each individual, recombination models were inferred using an EM algorithm with the repgenHMM and IGoR tools. The analysis of shared clonotypes was done with the tcR package in R, with sharing normalized by the product of cloneset sizes. To study raw recombination free of thymic and clonal selection effects, out-of-frame nonproductive sequences were analyzed. TCRdb ran its own pipeline on the public reads, namely fastp trimming at Q25 and MiXCR clone calling, and kept in-frame beta chains. For every CDR3 protein sequence, its rows merge into one entry that carries the most common genes and DNA. The V and J calls were not made by the authors but by TCRdb's processing. The sample yields 420,000 or so distinct CDR3 sequences; about a fifth were counted once. Around 12% of the sample is in the top ten clones.

Recombination connected TRBV5-1 to TRBJ2-7; the D assignment is uncertain and may be TRBD1 or TRBD2, with 5 bases supporting each. Material for sequencing was naive T cells sorted from blood. The cell subset or site label, read with the paper, signifies: cells isolated with a human naive T-cell isolation kit. This TCR came from a man aged 45 to 65 in good health. Here the CDR3 is given as CASSPFEGNYEQYF. The DNA sequence is as follows: TGCGCCAGCAGCCCGTTTGAGGGGAACTACGAGCAGTACTTC.